This entry lists 13 T cell receptor beta chains sequenced from one sample in a study of blood T cells in healthy people across ages. PCR was performed a second time for about 6 to 12 cycles using a sample-barcoded 5' primer and a J-beta primer mix. TCRdb redid the calling of the 5' RACE reads with MiXCR, one entry per CDR3 protein. The table includes around 650,000 distinct CDR3 sequences, roughly 43% detected once. The sequenced material came from blood. All receptors derive from an elderly man in good health.

This clonotype was counted a few times. This chain connects TRBV2 to TRBJ2-3; D gene uncertain. Trimming removed 0 bases from V and 0 bases from J, with 4 bases in between. The CDR3 sequence is 14 residues long. Germline CDR1 and CDR2: SNHLY and FYNNEI. CDR3 loop: CASSEAYSTDTQYF. CDR3 nucleotide sequence: TGTGCCAGCAGTGAAGCATACAGCACAGATACGCAGTATTTT.

The sample holds many counts of this clonotype. The genes are TRBV4-3 and TRBJ2-1, with D possibly matching TRBD2 (6 bases). V lost 0 bases to trimming and J lost 7 bases, with 13 bases between them. In germline, CDR1 is LGHNA, CDR2 YSLEER. The CDR3 consists of 15 residues. The CDR3 DNA follows: TGCGCCAGCAGCCAAGATACCCTAGCGAGTAATGAGCAGTTCTTC. The encoded protein is CASSQDTLASNEQFF.

The V and J genes are TRBV7-9 and TRBJ2-3, with a possible D match to TRBD2 (6 bases). The CDR3 length is 15 residues. Germline CDR1 reads SEHNR; CDR2 reads FQNEAQ (reference sequence). Trimming left V 6 bases short and J 2 bases short, with 15 bases between. CDR3 bases: TGTGCCAGCAGTCAGGACTATACAAACACAGATACGCAGTATTTT. Its protein is CASSQDYTNTDTQYF.

In its sample, this clonotype was seen many times. The chain combines TRBV28 with TRBJ2-1, with D possibly TRBD2 on 6 matching bases. CDR3 length: 15 residues. Trimming stripped 8 bases from V and 8 bases from J, with 22 bases between. Germline assignment: CDR1 MDHEN and CDR2 SYDVKM. The CDR3 reads CASPPAGSIFDEQFF. CDR3 in DNA: TGTGCCAGCCCTCCCGCCGGGAGTATCTTCGATGAGCAGTTCTTC.

The rearrangement uses TRBV7-6 and TRBJ2-7; D is perhaps TRBD2 (5 bases). The CDR3 has 16 residues. Trimming cost V 1 base and J 2 bases, with 15 bases left between them. Germline assignment: CDR1 SGHVS and CDR2 FNYEAQ. The CDR3 coding sequence is TGTGCCAGCAGCTTAGTGTTCTCTAGCTCTACCTACGAGCAGTACTTC. This sequence encodes CASSLVFSSSTYEQYF. Full variable domain (rest looked up from reference TRBV7-6 and TRBJ2-7): GAGVSQSPRYKVTKRGQDVALRCDPISGHVSLYWYRQALGQGPEFLTYFNYEAQQDKSGLPNDRFSAERPEGSISTLTIQRTEQRDSAMYRCASSLVFSSSTYEQYFGPGTRLTVT.

The V gene is TRBV7-2, the J gene TRBJ2-3; 7 nucleotides match TRBD1. The CDR3 covers 15 residues. Losses at the gene ends were 7 bases for V and 2 bases for J; bases not matched to a gene: 9. Germline V gene sequence: CDR1 SGHTA, CDR2 FQGNSA. CDR3 sequence (DNA): TGTGCCAGCACCGCAAGAAGGGGGCACACAGATACGCAGTATTTT. Its protein is CASTARRGHTDTQYF.

This clonotype came up a few times. J is TRBJ1-2 and V is TRBV7-2, with 7 positions matching TRBD1. Germline values: CDR1 SGHTA, CDR2 FQGNSA. J gave up 0 bases and V 4 bases, and 5 bases lay outside the gene matches. This CDR3 has 15 residues. Written as DNA, the CDR3 is TGTGCCAGCAGCTCCCAGACAGGGTCTAACTATGGCTACACCTTC. This encodes CASSSQTGSNYGYTF.

Ten or more counts support this clonotype. An end of the junction differs from the germline gene, which may be a read error. The rearrangement joins TRBV5-1 to TRBJ2-7; the match to TRBD1 covers 9 bases. The germline V gene encodes CDR1 SGHRS and CDR2 YFSETQ. This CDR3 is 14 amino acids long. CDR3 nucleotides: TGTGCCAGCAGTCCGACAGGGGGTCTCTACGAGCAGTACTTC. Its protein product is CASSPTGGLYEQYF. The full variable domain, its missing parts supplied by reference TRBV5-1 and TRBJ2-7, is KAGVTQTPRYLIKTRGQQVTLSCSPISGHRSVSWYQQTPGQGLQFLFEYFSETQRNKGNFPGRFSGRQFSNSRSEMNVSTLELGDSALYLCASSPTGGLYEQYFGPGTRLTVT.

This clonotype was seen more than once but under ten times. The rearrangement links TRBV27 to TRBJ2-5; TRBD2 is a possible D gene (5 bases). Germline CDR1 reads MNHEY; CDR2 reads SMNVEV (reference sequence). This CDR3 region has 15 residues. V was shortened by 4 bases and J by 1 base, with 13 bases between the two germline ends. For the CDR3, the DNA is TGTGCCAGCAGTTATCTCGCGGGTGGCCAAGAGACCCAGTACTTC. The encoded protein is CASSYLAGGQETQYF.

Details on this clonotype: Germline is not matched at one junction end, which may reflect a read error. V is TRBV20-1 and J is TRBJ2-5; tentative D call: TRBD2 (7 bases). Germline assignment: CDR1 DFQATT and CDR2 SNEGSKA (reference sequence). This CDR3 has 12 amino acids. This CDR3 reads CSALRGGETRYF. In nucleotides, the CDR3 is TGCAGTGCCCTAAGGGGGGGTGAGACCCGGTACTTC.

On this clonotype: An end of the junction differs from the germline gene, which may be a read error. The J gene is TRBJ2-1, the V gene TRBV6-5, with TRBD2 identical over 9 bases. Germline V gene data show CDR1 as MNHEY and CDR2 as SVGAGI. The CDR3 covers 15 residues. CDR3 sequence: CASSPRRGGYNELFF. The CDR3 nucleotides read TGTGCCAGCAGTCCGAGGCGGGGGGGCTACAATGAGCTGTTCTTC.

The rearrangement uses TRBV24-1 and TRBJ2-1; D unclear. V dropped 4 bases and J dropped 0 bases, with 15 bases sitting between them. CDR3 length equals 17 residues. From germline, CDR1 is KGHDR and CDR2 SFDVKD. Here the CDR3 DNA reads TGTGCCACCAGTGACCCAGCGACCCGTAGCTCCTACAATGAGCAGTTCTTC. Its protein product is CATSDPATRSSYNEQFF.

The chain combines TRBV7-2 with TRBJ1-2, with a tentative D call TRBD1 (5 bases). The CDR3 consists of 13 residues. Germline lookup yields CDR1 SGHTA and CDR2 FQGNSA. V dropped 5 bases and J dropped 4 bases, with 11 bases sitting between them. The CDR3 nucleotides read TGTGCCAGCAGCGCGACAGTACCCTATGGCTACACCTTC. Amino acid sequence: CASSATVPYGYTF.